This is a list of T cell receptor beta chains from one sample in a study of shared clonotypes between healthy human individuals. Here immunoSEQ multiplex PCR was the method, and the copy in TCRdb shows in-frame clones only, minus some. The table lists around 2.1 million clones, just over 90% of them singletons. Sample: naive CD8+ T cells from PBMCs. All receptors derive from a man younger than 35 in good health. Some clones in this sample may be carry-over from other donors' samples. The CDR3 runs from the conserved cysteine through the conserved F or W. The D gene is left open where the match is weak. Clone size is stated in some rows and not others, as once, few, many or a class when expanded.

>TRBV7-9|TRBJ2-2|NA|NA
CASSLLNTGELFF
TGTGCCAGCAGCCTCCTAAACACCGGGGAGCTGTTTTTT
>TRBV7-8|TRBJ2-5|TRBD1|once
CASSRVQIWDRSQETQYF
TGTGCCAGCAGCCGCGTACAAATATGGGACAGGTCCCAAGAGACCCAGTACTTC
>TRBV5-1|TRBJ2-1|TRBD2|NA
CASSEPGLAGGYNEQFF
TGCGCCAGCAGCGAACCGGGACTAGCGGGAGGTTACAATGAGCAGTTCTTC
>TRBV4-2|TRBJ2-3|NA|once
CASSQDREEGWDTDTQYF
TGTGCCAGCAGCCAAGATAGGGAGGAGGGGTGGGACACAGATACGCAGTATTTT
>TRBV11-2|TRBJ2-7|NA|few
CASSSTYEQYF
TGTGCCAGCAGCTCGACCTACGAGCAGTACTTC
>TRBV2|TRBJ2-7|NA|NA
CASRGTLDEQYF
TGTGCCAGCCGAGGGACACTCGACGAGCAGTACTTC
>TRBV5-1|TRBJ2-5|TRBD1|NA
CASSLGDRVWETQYF
TGCGCCAGCAGCTTGGGGGACAGGGTGTGGGAGACCCAGTACTTC
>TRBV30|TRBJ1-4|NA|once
CAWTTRQTPNEKLFF
TGTGCCTGGACCACCAGACAGACCCCTAATGAAAAACTGTTTTTT
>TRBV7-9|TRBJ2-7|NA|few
CASSLGRDEQYF
TGTGCCAGCAGCTTAGGGAGGGACGAGCAGTACTTC
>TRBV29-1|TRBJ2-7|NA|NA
CSALGGPNSYEQYF
TGCAGCGCCCTCGGGGGGCCGAACTCCTACGAGCAGTACTTC
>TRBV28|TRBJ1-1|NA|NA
CASSLGSTEAFF
TGTGCCAGCAGTTTAGGGTCCACTGAAGCTTTCTTT
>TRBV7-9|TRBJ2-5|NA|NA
CASTPVMAVQETQYF
TGTGCCAGCACCCCCGTGATGGCGGTTCAAGAGACCCAGTACTTC
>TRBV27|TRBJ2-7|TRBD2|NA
CASSLRWEGNYEQYF
TGTGCCAGCAGCCTACGGTGGGAGGGCAACTACGAGCAGTACTTC
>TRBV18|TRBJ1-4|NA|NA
CASSPLGEDEKLFF
TGTGCCAGCTCACCACTCGGGGAGGATGAAAAACTGTTTTTT
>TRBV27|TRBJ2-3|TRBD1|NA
CASSGQGVADTQYF
TGTGCCAGCAGTGGGCAGGGGGTGGCAGATACGCAGTATTTT
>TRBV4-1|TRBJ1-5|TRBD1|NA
CASSQDRGRDQPQHF
TGCGCCAGCAGCCAAGACAGGGGGAGGGATCAGCCCCAGCATTTT
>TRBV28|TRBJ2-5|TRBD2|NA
CASSPGLATEVETQYF
TGTGCCAGCAGCCCGGGACTAGCGACAGAGGTGGAGACCCAGTACTTC
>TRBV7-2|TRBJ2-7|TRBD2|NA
CASSLSLAVTSYEQYF
TGTGCCAGCAGCTTATCCCTAGCGGTGACCTCCTACGAGCAGTACTTC
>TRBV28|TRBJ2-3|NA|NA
CASSLPKEVAAGVDTQYF
TGTGCCAGCAGCCTCCCCAAAGAGGTAGCGGCAGGGGTCGATACGCAGTATTTT
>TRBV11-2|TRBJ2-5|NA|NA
CASSTGALATQETQYF
TGTGCCAGCAGCACAGGAGCCCTAGCGACCCAAGAGACCCAGTACTTC
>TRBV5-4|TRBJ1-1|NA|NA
CASSVMGGTEAFF
TGTGCCAGCAGTGTGATGGGGGGGACTGAAGCTTTCTTT
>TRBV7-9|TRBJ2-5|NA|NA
CASSLIYQETQYF
TGTGCCAGCAGCTTAATTTACCAAGAGACCCAGTACTTC
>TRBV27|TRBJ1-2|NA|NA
CASSYDATGLYGYTF
TGTGCCAGCAGCTACGACGCGACAGGCCTCTATGGCTACACCTTC
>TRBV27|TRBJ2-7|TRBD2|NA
CASRRTSGRNYEQYF
TGTGCCAGCAGGAGGACTAGCGGGAGAAACTACGAGCAGTACTTC
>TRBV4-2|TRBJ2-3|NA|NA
CASSPGAASTDTQYF
TGTGCCAGCAGCCCAGGGGCTGCAAGCACAGATACGCAGTATTTT
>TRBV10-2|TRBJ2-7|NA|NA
CAVELGLPSSYEQYF
TGCGCCGTCGAATTGGGACTGCCGAGCTCCTACGAGCAGTACTTC
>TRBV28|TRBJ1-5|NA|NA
CASSLEAGTGNQPQHF
TGTGCCAGCAGTTTAGAGGCCGGTACGGGCAATCAGCCCCAGCATTTT
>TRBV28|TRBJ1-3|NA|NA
CASSYPGNTIYF
TGTGCCAGCAGTTACCCCGGAAACACCATATATTTT
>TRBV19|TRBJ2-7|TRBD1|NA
CASSIERQGAEVCEQYF
TGTGCCAGTAGTATAGAACGACAGGGGGCCGAGGTGTGCGAGCAGTACTTC
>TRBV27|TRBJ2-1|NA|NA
CASSLGSPSYNEQFF
TGTGCCAGCAGTTTGGGCAGTCCCTCGTACAATGAGCAGTTCTTC
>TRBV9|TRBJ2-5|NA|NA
CASSARQAGETQYF
TGTGCCAGCAGCGCGAGACAGGCCGGGGAGACCCAGTACTTC
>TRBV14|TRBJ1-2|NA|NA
CASSQSDRSNYGYTF
TGTGCCAGCAGCCAATCCGACAGATCTAACTATGGCTACACCTTC
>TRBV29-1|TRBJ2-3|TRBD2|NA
CSVAGLADSTDTQYF
TGCAGCGTTGCCGGACTAGCGGATAGCACAGATACGCAGTATTTT
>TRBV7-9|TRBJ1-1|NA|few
CATERGGNTEAFF
TGTGCCACCGAGCGAGGGGGGAACACTGAAGCTTTCTTT
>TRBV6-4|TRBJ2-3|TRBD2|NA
CASSPGTSGDTQYF
TGTGCCAGCAGCCCCGGGACTAGCGGAGATACGCAGTATTTT
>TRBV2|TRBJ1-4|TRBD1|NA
CASQGQFNEKLFF
TGTGCCAGCCAGGGACAGTTTAATGAAAAACTGTTTTTT
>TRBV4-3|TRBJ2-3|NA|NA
CASSDRAETSTDTQYF
TGCGCCAGCAGCGACCGGGCAGAGACAAGCACAGATACGCAGTATTTT
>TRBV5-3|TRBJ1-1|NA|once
CARSLDSRSCLEAFF
TGTGCCAGAAGCTTGGACAGTCGTTCTTGCCTAGAAGCTTTCTTT
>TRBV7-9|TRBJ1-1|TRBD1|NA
CASRTGGRWTNTEAFF
TGTGCCAGCAGAACAGGGGGCAGATGGACGAACACTGAAGCTTTCTTT
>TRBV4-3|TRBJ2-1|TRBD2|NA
CASSQDMVERENPYNEQFF
TGCGCCAGCAGCCAAGATATGGTGGAGCGGGAGAATCCCTACAATGAGCAGTTCTTC
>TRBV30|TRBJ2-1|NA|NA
CAWNPWGAGNEQFF
TGTGCCTGGAACCCCTGGGGGGCCGGTAATGAGCAGTTCTTC
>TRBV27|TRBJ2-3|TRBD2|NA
CASSLGASGSTQYF
TGTGCCAGCAGTTTAGGGGCTAGCGGGAGCACGCAGTATTTT